The 29 T cell receptor beta chains below were found in one sample sequenced in a study of shared clonotypes between healthy human individuals. The method was immunoSEQ multiplex PCR; TCRdb's version includes in-frame clones alone and lacks a portion of them. The table shows 470,000 or so clones, with roughly 80% occurring only once. The sample consisted of PBMCs. These receptors were taken from a woman aged 35 to 49 in good health. Some clones in this sample may be carry-over from other donors' samples.

Turning to this clone: The junction departs from the called germline gene at one end, perhaps through a read error. As DNA, the CDR3 is TGTGCTAGCAGCCTAGGGGCGGGAGGCAACCAAGAGACCCAGTACTTC. Translating gives CASSLGAGGNQETQYF. The chain employs TRBV7-7 and TRBJ2-5; TRBD2 agrees at 8 bases. The CDR3 length is 16 residues. Per the germline V gene, CDR1 is SSHAT and CDR2 is FNYEAQ (reference sequence).

CDR3 sequence: CASSDSGAFNEKLFF. The CDR3 nucleotides are TGTGCCAGCAGTGATTCAGGCGCCTTCAATGAAAAACTGTTTTTT. The rearrangement joins TRBV28 to TRBJ1-4; D not resolved. Germline-derived CDR1 and CDR2 are MDHEN and SYDVKM. This CDR3 contains 15 residues. The V end lost 5 bases, the J end lost 5 bases, and 15 bases lay between the germline ends. Based on the CDR3 plus reference TRBV28 and TRBJ1-4, the full variable domain is DVKVTQSSRYLVKRTGEKVFLECVQDMDHENMFWYRQDPGLGLRLIYFSYDVKMKEKGDIPEGYSVSREKKERFSLILESASTNQTSMYLCASSDSGAFNEKLFFGSGTQLSVL.

This chain connects TRBV28 to TRBJ2-1; 7 bases match TRBD2. The CDR3 spans 17 residues. V shed 4 bases, J shed 4 bases, and the junction held 13 bases outside the gene matches. CDR1 and CDR2 (germline): MDHEN, SYDVKM. CDR3 nucleotide sequence: TGTGCCAGCAGTTATCTCCGGCGGGGAGCGGGATACAATGAGCAGTTCTTC. Encoded protein: CASSYLRRGAGYNEQFF.

This clone has just one count. A far larger clone is just one base off, so this is likely a read error. The chain combines TRBV5-6 with TRBJ1-2; D may be TRBD1 (6 bases). The germline CDR1 and CDR2 sequences are SGHDT and YYEEEE. This CDR3 region has 15 residues. In nucleotides, the CDR3 is TGTTCCAGCAGCTACGAGCGGACAGACCACTATGGCTACACCTTC. It yields the protein CSSSYERTDHYGYTF.

A single count supports this clone. A much larger clone differs by one base, so this may be a read error. This chain joins TRBV7-6 and TRBJ2-7; 7 bases agree with TRBD1. CDR3 length: 14 residues. The germline V gene encodes CDR1 SGHVS and CDR2 FNYEAQ. Trimming cost V 1 base and J 0 bases; bases outside gene matches: 0. In DNA form, the CDR3 reads TGTGCCAGCAGCTTAGGGGACAGCTCCTACGAGCAGTACTTC. Its protein product is CASSLGDSSYEQYF. Full variable domain (outside the CDR3, taken from reference TRBV7-6 and TRBJ2-7): GAGVSQSPRYKVTKRGQDVALRCDPISGHVSLYWYRQALGQGPEFLTYFNYEAQQDKSGLPNDRFSAERPEGSISTLTIQRTEQRDSAMYRCASSLGDSSYEQYFGPGTRLTVT.

This chain uses TRBV11-2 with TRBJ2-5; no clear D. The V end lost 1 base, the J end lost 13 bases, and 13 bases lay between the germline ends. CDR1 is SGHAT and CDR2 is FQNNGV in the germline V gene. The CDR3 length is 12 residues. The CDR3 region has the DNA TGTGCCAGCAGCTTAGTTTCAACAGCCACGTACTTC. This sequence encodes CASSLVSTATYF.

Concerning this clone itself: A far larger clone is just one base off, so this is likely a read error. The same CDR3 can be traced to other DNA sequences in this sample. The chain employs TRBV5-4 and TRBJ2-7; 9 nucleotides line up with TRBD2. In germline, CDR1 is SGHNT, CDR2 YYREEE (reference sequence). Losses at the gene ends were 3 bases for V and 7 bases for J; bases not matched to a gene: 14. This CDR3 is built from 16 residues. The CDR3, as DNA: TGTGCCAGCAGCTCAGCAATAGCGGGAGCAAGGGCAGAGCAGTACTTC. Residues: CASSSAIAGARAEQYF.

The rearrangement links TRBV11-2 to TRBJ2-1; TRBD2 agrees at 8 bases. Trimming removed 2 bases from V and 9 bases from J; junction bases left unmatched: 3. The CDR3 runs to 13 residues. Germline values: CDR1 SGHAT, CDR2 FQNNGV. The CDR3 region has the DNA TGTGCCAGCAGCTTACAGCGGGAGACTGAGCAGTTCTTC. The encoded protein is CASSLQRETEQFF.

V usage is TRBV9 and J usage is TRBJ2-2, with 7 nucleotides matching TRBD1. The CDR3 contains 16 residues. J lost 3 bases, V lost 4 bases, and 9 bases had no gene match. CDR1 SGDLS and CDR2 YYNGEE come from the germline V gene. The CDR3 coding sequence is TGTGCCAGCAGCTCCCGACAGGGTGTGGACACCGGGGAGCTGTTTTTT. This sequence encodes CASSSRQGVDTGELFF.

The table lists this clone with a few counts. V and J are TRBV5-6 and TRBJ2-5; D possibly corresponds to TRBD2 (6 bases). V was cut by 4 bases and J by 2 bases, with 9 bases left in between. In germline, CDR1 is SGHDT, CDR2 YYEEEE. This CDR3 has 13 residues. CDR3 protein: CASSPGVQETQYF. CDR3 coding DNA: TGTGCCAGCAGCCCGGGGGTGCAAGAGACCCAGTACTTC.

In regard to this clone: This likely traces to a read error, being one base from a far larger clone. Here the CDR3 omits its conserved ending phenylalanine or tryptophan, so a read error is the likely source. V gene TRBV2 combines with J gene TRBJ2-7; no firm D call. The CDR3 runs 13 residues. Trimming removed 5 bases from V and 2 bases from J, with 10 bases in between. Germline CDR1 and CDR2: SNHLY and FYNNEI. CDR3 DNA sequence: TGTGCCAGCAGTCCCGGCGCGACCTACGAGCAGTACTTA. Its protein product is CASSPGATYEQYL.

The V gene is TRBV28, the J gene TRBJ1-4, with 9 bases lining up with TRBD1. This CDR3 has 16 residues. Per germline, CDR1 MDHEN and CDR2 SYDVKM. Trimming removed 5 bases from V and 7 bases from J; junction bases left unmatched: 11. For the CDR3, the DNA is TGTGCCAGCAGTCCCCCTCCGGGACAGGGAGTTGAAAAACTGTTTTTT. Its translation is CASSPPPGQGVEKLFF.

J is TRBJ2-1 and V is TRBV4-3, with 7 bases matching TRBD1. Germline V lookup: CDR1 LGHNA, CDR2 YSLEER. This CDR3 spans 15 amino acids. With 0 bases clipped from V and 10 bases from J, the junction kept 9 bases outside the gene matches. CDR3 nucleotide sequence: TGCGCCAGCAGCCAAGATCTAGGGACAGCAGAGGAGCAGTTCTTC. Translation gives CASSQDLGTAEEQFF.

Only one count was recorded for this clone. V and J are TRBV2 and TRBJ1-4; D not certain. Trimming took 1 base from V and 5 from J, leaving 11 bases between them. This CDR3 has 15 residues. In germline, CDR1 is SNHLY, CDR2 FYNNEI. CDR3 coding DNA: TGTGCCAGCAGTGAAGTAGGGAGGTTGAATGAAAAACTGTTTTTT. This codes for CASSEVGRLNEKLFF.

This clone has more than one count but fewer than ten. J is TRBJ2-1 and V is TRBV7-8, with a possible D match to TRBD2 (6 bases). CDR3 length equals 13 residues. V was pared by 1 base and J by 6 bases, with 7 bases between. Germline V lookup: CDR1 SGHVS, CDR2 FQNEAQ. The CDR3 nucleotides are TGTGCCAGCAGCTTAGGACTAGTCAATGAGCAGTTCTTC. Translation gives CASSLGLVNEQFF.

This clone was counted a few times. Within the sample, other DNA sequences also encode this same CDR3. J is TRBJ1-2 and V is TRBV5-1; D gene unclear. Per the germline V gene, CDR1 is SGHRS and CDR2 is YFSETQ. The CDR3 loop spans 12 amino acids. V was trimmed by 0 bases and J by 4 bases, leaving 4 bases between them. The DNA of the CDR3 is TGCGCCAGCAGCTTGGATAGCTATGGCTACACCTTC. Protein product: CASSLDSYGYTF.

This chain links TRBV7-9 with TRBJ1-5, with D unclear. The CDR3 sequence is 15 residues long. V lost 4 bases and J 2 bases, leaving 12 bases between the germline ends. Germline V gives CDR1 SEHNR, CDR2 FQNEAQ (reference sequence). The CDR3 loop is CASSSSGLGNQPQHF. CDR3 nucleotide sequence: TGTGCCAGCAGCTCCTCGGGCCTAGGCAATCAGCCCCAGCATTTT.

This clone appeared a single time. The chain carries TRBV4-3 and TRBJ1-4, with D uncertain. Germline lookup yields CDR1 LGHNA and CDR2 YSLEER. The ends were cut back, 0 bases at V and 7 bases at J, with 15 bases in the middle. The CDR3 consists of 16 residues. For the CDR3, the DNA is TGCGCCAGCAGCCAAGATGCGGGCAGGCTTGGTGAAAAACTGTTTTTT. It codes for CASSQDAGRLGEKLFF.

The gene calls are TRBV4-3 and TRBJ2-5, with TRBD2 identical over 8 bases. This CDR3 is 16 amino acids long. V trimming: 0 bases; J trimming: 2 bases; junction bases outside the gene matches: 5. Germline CDR1 is LGHNA and CDR2 is YSLEER. The CDR3 DNA is TGCGCCAGCAGCCAAGATTTCCTAGCGGGTCAAGAGACCCAGTACTTC. Translated, it gives CASSQDFLAGQETQYF.

The chain uses TRBV20-1 and TRBJ1-1; D is undetermined. Trimming pared 0 bases from V and 12 bases from J, leaving 11 bases between. CDR3 size: 11 residues. Germline loops: CDR1 DFQATT, CDR2 SNEGSKA (reference sequence). The CDR3 is CSAREAGRPFF. The CDR3 coding sequence is TGCAGTGCTAGAGAGGCTGGTAGGCCTTTCTTT.

This clone was seen ten or more times. Within the sample, other DNA sequences also encode this same CDR3. V usage is TRBV28 and J usage is TRBJ1-5, with a possible D match to TRBD1 (6 bases). This CDR3 is built from 17 residues. The germline gives CDR1 MDHEN, CDR2 SYDVKM. V lost 5 bases and J lost 6, with 23 bases in between. The CDR3 sequence: CASSPMELTGWSQPQHF. CDR3 coding DNA: TGTGCCAGCAGTCCAATGGAACTTACAGGGTGGAGTCAGCCCCAGCATTTT.

This rearrangement joins TRBV28 to TRBJ1-1; D ambiguous. Looked up from germline, CDR1 is MDHEN and CDR2 is SYDVKM. The V and J ends lost 5 bases and 2 bases respectively, with 12 bases between them. CDR3 length equals 14 residues. CDR3 amino acids: CASSHGLGNTEAFF. The CDR3 region has the DNA TGTGCCAGCAGTCATGGTTTAGGCAACACTGAAGCTTTCTTT.

The V and J genes are TRBV4-1 and TRBJ2-4; 7 bases map to TRBD1. Germline CDR1 is MGHRA and CDR2 is YSYEKL. Trimming at V came to 3 bases and at J to 6 bases, leaving 11 bases not matched to a gene. This CDR3 has 16 residues. CDR3 region: CASSQQIDRVRNIQYF. The CDR3 nucleotides are TGCGCCAGCAGCCAGCAAATCGACAGGGTGAGAAACATTCAGTACTTC.

The CDR3 region is CASSLSGLAPSGADTQYF. The CDR3 region has the DNA TGTGCCAGCAGTTTGTCGGGACTAGCGCCCAGTGGCGCAGATACGCAGTATTTT. The chain recombines TRBV28 with TRBJ2-3, with 10 bases fitting TRBD2. The CDR3 is 18 amino acids. The V gene's germline CDR1 is MDHEN and CDR2 SYDVKM. Trimming at V came to 3 bases and at J to 4 bases, leaving 13 bases not matched to a gene.

There are a few counts of this clone. This may arise from a read error, as a much more abundant clone is one base away. This same CDR3 is encoded by further DNA sequences in the sample. The chain uses TRBV4-1 and TRBJ2-7, with D hard to call. The germline V and J ends were trimmed by 1 base and 3 bases, with 13 bases remaining between them. The CDR3 has 15 amino acids. CDR1 is MGHRA and CDR2 is YSYEKL in the germline V gene. The CDR3 reads CASSQVQLTNYEQYF. CDR3 bases: TGCGCCAGCAGCCAAGTCCAACTAACTAACTACGAGCAGTACTTC.

The genes are TRBV11-2 and TRBJ1-4; D remains unclear. The CDR3 has 17 residues. Trimming took 1 base from V and 11 from J, leaving 23 bases between them. The V gene's germline CDR1 is SGHAT and CDR2 FQNNGV. The CDR3 is CASSLGRSGSLLGKLFF. In nucleotides, the CDR3 is TGTGCCAGCAGCTTAGGCCGTTCTGGGTCGCTTTTGGGGAAACTGTTTTTT.

CDR3 sequence (DNA): TGTGCCAGCTCGGGGGAGCGGGCGGGCAATGAGCAGTTCTTC. It is translated as CASSGERAGNEQFF. The V gene is TRBV18, the J gene TRBJ2-1; D might be TRBD2 (6 bases). Between the trimmed V and J ends, which lost 6 bases and 6 bases, there was a span of 15 bases. Germline CDR1 reads KGHSH; CDR2 reads LQKENI. The CDR3 totals 14 residues.

In the case of this clone: With a far larger clone one base away, a read error is the likely cause. The V call is TRBV30, the J call TRBJ1-2; D is ambiguous. CDR1 is GTSNPN and CDR2 is SVGIG in the germline V gene (reference sequence). The CDR3 runs 13 residues. The CDR3 sequence: CARSVLTNYGYTF. CDR3 DNA sequence: TGTGCCAGGAGTGTATTAACAAACTATGGCTACACCTTC.

The J gene is TRBJ2-7, the V gene TRBV6-1; possibly TRBD1 for D (5 bases). V was pared by 1 base and J by 0 bases, with 13 bases between. Germline assignment: CDR1 MNHNS and CDR2 SASEGT. The CDR3 sequence is 16 residues long. This CDR3 reads CASSEEVRQSSYEQYF. CDR3 DNA sequence: TGTGCCAGCAGTGAAGAGGTGCGACAGAGCTCCTACGAGCAGTACTTC.